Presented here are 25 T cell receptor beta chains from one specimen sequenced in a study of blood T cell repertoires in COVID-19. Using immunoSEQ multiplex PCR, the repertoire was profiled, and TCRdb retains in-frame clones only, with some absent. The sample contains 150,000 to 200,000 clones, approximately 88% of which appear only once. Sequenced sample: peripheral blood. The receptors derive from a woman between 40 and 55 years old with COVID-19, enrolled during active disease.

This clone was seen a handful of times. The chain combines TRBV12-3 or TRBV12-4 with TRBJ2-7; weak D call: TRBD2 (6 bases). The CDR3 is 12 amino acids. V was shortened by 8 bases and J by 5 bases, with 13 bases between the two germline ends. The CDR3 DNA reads TGTGCCAGCGGACCCTGGGGGGACGAGCAGTACTTC. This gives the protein CASGPWGDEQYF.

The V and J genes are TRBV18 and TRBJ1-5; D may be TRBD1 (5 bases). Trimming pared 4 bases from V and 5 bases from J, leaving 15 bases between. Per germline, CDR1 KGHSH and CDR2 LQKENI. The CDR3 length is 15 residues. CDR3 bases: TGTGCCAGCTCACGGAACACAGGTAGTGATCAGCCCCAGCATTTT. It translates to CASSRNTGSDQPQHF.

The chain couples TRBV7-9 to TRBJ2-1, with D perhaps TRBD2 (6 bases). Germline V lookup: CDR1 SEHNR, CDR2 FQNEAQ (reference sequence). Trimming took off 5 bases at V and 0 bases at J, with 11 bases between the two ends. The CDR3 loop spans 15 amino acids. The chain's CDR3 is CASSPAGSSYNEQFF. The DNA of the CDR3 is TGTGCCAGCAGCCCCGCCGGGAGCTCCTACAATGAGCAGTTCTTC.

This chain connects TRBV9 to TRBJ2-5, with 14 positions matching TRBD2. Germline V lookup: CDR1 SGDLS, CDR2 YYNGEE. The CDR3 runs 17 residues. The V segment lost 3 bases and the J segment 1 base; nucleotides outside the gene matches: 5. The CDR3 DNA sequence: TGTGCCAGCAGCGCCCGGACTAGCGGGAGGAGCCAAGAGACCCAGTACTTC. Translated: CASSARTSGRSQETQYF. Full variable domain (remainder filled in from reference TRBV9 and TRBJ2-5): DSGVTQTPKHLITATGQRVTLRCSPRSGDLSVYWYQQSLDQGLQFLIQYYNGEERAKGNILERFSAQQFPDLHSELNLSSLELGDSALYFCASSARTSGRSQETQYFGPGTRLLVL.

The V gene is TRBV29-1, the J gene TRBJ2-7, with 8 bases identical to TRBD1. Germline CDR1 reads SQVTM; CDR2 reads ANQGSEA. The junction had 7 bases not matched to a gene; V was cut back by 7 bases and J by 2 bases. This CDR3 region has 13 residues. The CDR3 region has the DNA TGCAGCGCACCGGGACAGGCAACCTACGAGCAGTACTTC. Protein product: CSAPGQATYEQYF.

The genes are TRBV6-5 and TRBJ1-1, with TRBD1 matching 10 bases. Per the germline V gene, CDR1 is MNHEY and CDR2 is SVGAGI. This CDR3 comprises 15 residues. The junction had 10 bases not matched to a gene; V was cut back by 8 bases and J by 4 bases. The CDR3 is CASWDRGYMGTEAFF. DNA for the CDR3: TGTGCCAGCTGGGACAGGGGATATATGGGCACTGAAGCTTTCTTT.

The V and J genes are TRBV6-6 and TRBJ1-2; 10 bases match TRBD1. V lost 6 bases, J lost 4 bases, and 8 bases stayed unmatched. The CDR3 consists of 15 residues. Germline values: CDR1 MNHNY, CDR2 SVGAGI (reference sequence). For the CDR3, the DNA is TGTGCCAGCAGGGGTCCGGGACAGGGGATCTATGGCTACACCTTC. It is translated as CASRGPGQGIYGYTF.

The CDR3 nucleotides are TGTGCCAGCGGGACAGGGGTCTACGAGCAGTACTTC. Amino acid sequence: CASGTGVYEQYF. The V and J genes are TRBV9 and TRBJ2-7; 10 positions agree with TRBD1. Trimming cost V 7 bases and J 3 bases; bases outside gene matches: 1. Germline-derived CDR1 and CDR2 are SGDLS and YYNGEE. The CDR3 covers 12 residues.

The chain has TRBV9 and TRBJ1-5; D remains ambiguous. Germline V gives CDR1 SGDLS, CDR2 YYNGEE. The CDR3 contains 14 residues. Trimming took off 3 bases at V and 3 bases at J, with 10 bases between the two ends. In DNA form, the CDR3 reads TGTGCCAGCAGCGCCTACAGCATCAATCAGCCCCAGCATTTT. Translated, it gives CASSAYSINQPQHF.

The CDR3 DNA is TGTGCCAGCAGTCCATACGACAGGGATACTGAAGCTTTCTTT. Protein product: CASSPYDRDTEAFF. The chain employs TRBV27 and TRBJ1-1; 7 bases align to TRBD1. The germline V gene encodes CDR1 MNHEY and CDR2 SMNVEV (reference sequence). With V trimmed by 5 bases and J by 5 bases, 8 bases remained unmatched. CDR3 size: 14 residues.

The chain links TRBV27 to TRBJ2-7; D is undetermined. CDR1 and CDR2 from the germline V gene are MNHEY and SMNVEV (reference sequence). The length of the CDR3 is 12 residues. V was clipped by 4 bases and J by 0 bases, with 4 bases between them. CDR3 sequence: CASSSLSYEQYF. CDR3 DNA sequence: TGTGCCAGCAGTTCCCTCTCCTACGAGCAGTACTTC.

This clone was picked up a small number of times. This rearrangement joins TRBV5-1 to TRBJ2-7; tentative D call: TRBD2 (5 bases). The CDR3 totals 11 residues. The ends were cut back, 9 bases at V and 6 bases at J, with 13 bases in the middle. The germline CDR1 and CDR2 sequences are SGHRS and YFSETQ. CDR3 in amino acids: CATRTGSEQYF. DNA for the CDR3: TGCGCCACGCGGACGGGAAGCGAGCAGTACTTC.

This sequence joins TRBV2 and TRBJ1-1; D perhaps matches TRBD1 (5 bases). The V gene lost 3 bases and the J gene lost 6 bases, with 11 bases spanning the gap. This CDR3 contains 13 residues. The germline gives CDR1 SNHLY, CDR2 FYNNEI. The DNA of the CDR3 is TGTGCCAGCAGTGATTTCGCGACAGCTGAAGCTTTCTTT. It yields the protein CASSDFATAEAFF.

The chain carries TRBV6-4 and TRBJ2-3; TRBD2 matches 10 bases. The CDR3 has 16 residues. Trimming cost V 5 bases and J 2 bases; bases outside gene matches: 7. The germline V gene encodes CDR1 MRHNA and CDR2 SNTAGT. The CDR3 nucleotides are TGTGCCAGCAGTTCTCTAGCGGGAGTTAACACAGATACGCAGTATTTT. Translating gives CASSSLAGVNTDTQYF.

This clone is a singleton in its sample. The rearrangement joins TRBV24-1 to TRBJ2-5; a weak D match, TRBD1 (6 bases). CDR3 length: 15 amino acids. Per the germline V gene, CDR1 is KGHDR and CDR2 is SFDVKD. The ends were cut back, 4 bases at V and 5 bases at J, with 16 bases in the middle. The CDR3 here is CATSDLQGTHETQYF. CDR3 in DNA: TGTGCCACCAGTGACTTACAGGGAACTCACGAGACCCAGTACTTC.

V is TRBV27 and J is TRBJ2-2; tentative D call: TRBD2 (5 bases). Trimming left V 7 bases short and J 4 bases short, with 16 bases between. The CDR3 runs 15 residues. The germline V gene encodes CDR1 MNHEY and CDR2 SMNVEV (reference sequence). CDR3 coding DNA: TGTGCCAGCACCCAGATCCGGACTGGCACCGGGGAGCTGTTTTTT. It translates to CASTQIRTGTGELFF.

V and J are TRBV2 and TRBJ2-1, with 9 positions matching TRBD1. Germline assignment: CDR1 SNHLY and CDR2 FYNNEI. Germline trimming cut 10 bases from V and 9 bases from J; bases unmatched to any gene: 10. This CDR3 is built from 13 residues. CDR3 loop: CAIPGTGSSEQFF. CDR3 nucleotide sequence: TGTGCCATCCCCGGGACAGGGTCTAGTGAGCAGTTCTTC.

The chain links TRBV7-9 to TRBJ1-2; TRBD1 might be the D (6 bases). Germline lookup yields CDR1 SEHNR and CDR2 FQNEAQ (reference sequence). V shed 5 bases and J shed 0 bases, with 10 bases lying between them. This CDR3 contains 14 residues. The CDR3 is CASSADRTNYGYTF. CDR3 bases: TGTGCCAGCAGCGCCGACAGGACTAACTATGGCTACACCTTC.

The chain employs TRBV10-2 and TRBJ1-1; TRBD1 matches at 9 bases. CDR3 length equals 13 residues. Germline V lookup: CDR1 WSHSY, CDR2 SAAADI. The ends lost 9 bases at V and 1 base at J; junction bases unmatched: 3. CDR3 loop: CASRGQGNTEAFF. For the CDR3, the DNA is TGCGCCAGTCGGGGACAGGGGAACACTGAAGCTTTCTTT.

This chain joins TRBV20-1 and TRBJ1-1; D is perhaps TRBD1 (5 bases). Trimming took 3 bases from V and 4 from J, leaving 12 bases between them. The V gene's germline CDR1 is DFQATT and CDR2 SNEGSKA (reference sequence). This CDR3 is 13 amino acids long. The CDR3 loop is CSASPGAATEAFF. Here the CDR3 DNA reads TGCAGTGCTAGTCCTGGGGCGGCCACTGAAGCTTTCTTT.

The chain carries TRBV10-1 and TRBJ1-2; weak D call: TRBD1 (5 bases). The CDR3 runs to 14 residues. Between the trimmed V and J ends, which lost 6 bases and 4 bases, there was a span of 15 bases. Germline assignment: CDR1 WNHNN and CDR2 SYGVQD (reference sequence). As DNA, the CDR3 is TGCGCCAGCAGCCCCCAGGGAATCGGCTATGGCTACACCTTC. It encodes CASSPQGIGYGYTF.

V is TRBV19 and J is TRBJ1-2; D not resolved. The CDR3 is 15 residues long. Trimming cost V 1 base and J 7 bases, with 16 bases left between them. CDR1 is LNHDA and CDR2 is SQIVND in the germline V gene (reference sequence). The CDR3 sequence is CASSIVEGLKGGYTF. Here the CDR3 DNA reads TGTGCCAGTAGTATAGTCGAGGGCTTGAAGGGTGGCTACACCTTC.

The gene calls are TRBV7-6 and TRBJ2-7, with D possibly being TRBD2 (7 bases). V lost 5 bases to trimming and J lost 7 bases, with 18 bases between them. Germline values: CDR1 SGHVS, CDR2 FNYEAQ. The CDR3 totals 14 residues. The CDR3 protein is CASSPPGAGVEQYF. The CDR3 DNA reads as TGTGCCAGCAGCCCGCCGGGGGCGGGAGTTGAGCAGTACTTC.

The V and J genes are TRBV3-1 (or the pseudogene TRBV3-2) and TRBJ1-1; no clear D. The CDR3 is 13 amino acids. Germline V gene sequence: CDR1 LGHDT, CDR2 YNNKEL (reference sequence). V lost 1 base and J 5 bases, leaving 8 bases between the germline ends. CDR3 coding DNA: TGTGCCAGCAGCCAAGTGACGGGAACTGAAGCTTTCTTT. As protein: CASSQVTGTEAFF.

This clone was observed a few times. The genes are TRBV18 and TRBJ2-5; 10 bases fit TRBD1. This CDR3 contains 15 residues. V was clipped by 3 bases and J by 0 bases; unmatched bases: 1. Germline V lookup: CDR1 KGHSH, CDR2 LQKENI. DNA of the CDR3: TGTGCCAGCTCACCGGGACAGGGGAACCAAGAGACCCAGTACTTC. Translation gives CASSPGQGNQETQYF.